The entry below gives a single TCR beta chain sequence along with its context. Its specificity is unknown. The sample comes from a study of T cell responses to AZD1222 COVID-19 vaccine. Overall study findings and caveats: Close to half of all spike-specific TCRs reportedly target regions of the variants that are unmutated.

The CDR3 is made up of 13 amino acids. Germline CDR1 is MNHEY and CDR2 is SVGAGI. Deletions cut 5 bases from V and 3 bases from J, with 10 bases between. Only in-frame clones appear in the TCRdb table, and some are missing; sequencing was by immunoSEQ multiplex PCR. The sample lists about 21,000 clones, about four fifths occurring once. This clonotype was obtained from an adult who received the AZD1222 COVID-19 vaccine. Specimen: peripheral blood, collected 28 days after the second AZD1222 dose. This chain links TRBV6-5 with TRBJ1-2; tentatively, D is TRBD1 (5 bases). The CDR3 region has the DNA TGTGCCAGCAGTCAGGGAGATTACTATGGCTACACCTTC. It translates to CASSQGDYYGYTF.